A single sample is the source of the 22 T cell receptor beta chains below, sequenced in a study of human T cells and chemical hapten exposure (dated by TCRdb to the early 2020s). Library prep was done by RACE. The sample was run on a NextSeq 500. TCRdb applied fastp at Q25 and MiXCR to the public reads, then kept only in-frame beta chains. Each record represents a unique CDR3 protein, reported with the most common genes and DNA among its rows. The sample table lists approximately 370,000 distinct CDR3 sequences, approximately 5.8% of them with a count of one. Around 8% of the sample belongs to the ten largest clones. Explained via the paper, the time point label denotes: pre-sensitization, week 0. The sample's treatment or condition label, in plain terms: therapeutic diphenylcyclopropenone sensitization with weekly scalp DPC. This specimen consisted of whole blood, obtained in connection with sensitization to the hapten diphenylcyclopropenone (DPC). The receptor set was obtained from a young woman with alopecia areata. Some clones in this sample may be carry-over from other donors' samples.

This clonotype was detected a few times. This chain joins TRBV7-6 and TRBJ1-2; D not resolved. This CDR3 has 14 amino acids. Germline-derived CDR1 and CDR2 are SGHVS and FNYEAQ. The germline V and J ends were trimmed by 7 bases and 4 bases, with 16 bases remaining between them. The CDR3: CASTQREGGYGYTF. The CDR3 DNA reads TGTGCCAGCACCCAGAGGGAGGGCGGCTATGGCTACACCTTC.

This clonotype appeared many times. The chain recombines TRBV12-3 or TRBV12-4 with TRBJ1-6; D is unresolved. Trimming took off 2 bases at V and 8 bases at J, with 7 bases between the two ends. This CDR3 is built from 13 residues. CDR3 in DNA: TGTGCCAGCAGTTTATCCGGTGATTCACCCCTCCACTTT. Its protein product is CASSLSGDSPLHF.

This clonotype was detected a few times. The chain recombines TRBV9 with TRBJ2-1; either TRBD1 or TRBD2 may supply D (6 bases each). This CDR3 has 14 residues. The V gene lost 2 bases and the J gene lost 8 bases, with 14 bases spanning the gap. Germline V gives CDR1 SGDLS, CDR2 YYNGEE. The CDR3: CASSVSGGLDEQFF. CDR3 nucleotide sequence: TGTGCCAGCAGCGTGTCCGGGGGCCTGGATGAGCAGTTCTTC.

There are many counts of this clonotype. The genes are TRBV6-2 or TRBV6-3 and TRBJ1-5, with a possible D match to TRBD1 (5 bases). V lost 4 bases and J 7 bases, leaving 14 bases between the germline ends. CDR1 MNHEY and CDR2 SVGEGT come from the germline V gene. The CDR3 contains 14 residues. The CDR3 DNA reads TGTGCCAGCAGTTTGGGGGTAGAAAAGCAGCCCCAGCATTTT. It translates to CASSLGVEKQPQHF.

This clonotype occurred many times. The rearrangement links TRBV4-3 to TRBJ2-6; D gene unclear. The V end lost 0 bases, the J end lost 0 bases, and 9 bases lay between the germline ends. Germline V gene data show CDR1 as LGHNA and CDR2 as YSLEER. This CDR3 is built from 17 residues. The CDR3 region is CASSQDSAYSGANVLTF. The DNA for the CDR3 is TGCGCCAGCAGCCAAGACAGCGCTTACTCTGGGGCCAACGTCCTGACTTTC.

At least ten counts were recorded for this clonotype. One end of the junction varies from germline; a read error may be responsible. The J gene is TRBJ1-3, the V gene TRBV14; D remains unclear. There are 15 residues in the CDR3. Germline V gene sequence: CDR1 SGHDN, CDR2 FVKESK. The DNA for the CDR3 is TGTGCCAGCAGTCAAGACGGGCTAAAGGGAAACACCATATATTTT. Protein: CASSQDGLKGNTIYF.

The chain employs TRBV5-1 and TRBJ2-3; no firm D call. In germline, CDR1 is SGHRS, CDR2 YFSETQ. Deletions cut 0 bases from V and 3 bases from J, with 11 bases between. The CDR3 spans 15 residues. The CDR3 DNA reads as TGCGCCAGCAGCTTGGAACTCCCAGAGACAGATACGCAGTATTTT. It yields the protein CASSLELPETDTQYF.

This clonotype was detected a few times. V and J are TRBV19 and TRBJ2-2; D is ambiguous. The CDR3 runs to 14 residues. CDR1 LNHDA and CDR2 SQIVND come from the germline V gene (reference sequence). V was pared by 3 bases and J by 0 bases, with 5 bases between. The CDR3 sequence is CASSIDTNTGELFF. CDR3 coding DNA: TGTGCCAGTAGTATCGACACGAACACCGGGGAGCTGTTTTTT.

This chain joins TRBV18 and TRBJ1-6, with TRBD1 as a possible D gene (5 bases). Between the trimmed V and J ends, which lost 0 bases and 7 bases, there was a span of 10 bases. There are 15 residues in the CDR3. The germline V gene has CDR1 KGHSH and CDR2 LQKENI. For the CDR3, the DNA is TGTGCCAGCTCACCACCGGCAGGGATGAATTCACCCCTCCACTTT. Its protein is CASSPPAGMNSPLHF. Based on the CDR3 plus reference TRBV18 and TRBJ1-6, the full variable domain is NAGVMQNPRHLVRRRGQEARLRCSPMKGHSHVYWYRQLPEEGLKFMVYLQKENIIDESGMPKERFSAEFPKEGPSILRIQQVVRGDSAAYFCASSPPAGMNSPLHFGNGTRLTVT.

There are a few counts of this clonotype. The chain couples TRBV27 to TRBJ1-2; D is perhaps TRBD1 (5 bases). Germline CDR1 MNHEY, CDR2 SMNVEV (reference sequence). The CDR3 spans 20 residues. Trimming pared 1 base from V and 0 bases from J, leaving 24 bases between. CDR3 coding DNA: TGTGCCAGCAGTTTATGGGACGGCCGGGCAGAAGACATTCCTAACTATGGCTACACCTTC. This translates into CASSLWDGRAEDIPNYGYTF.

The gene calls are TRBV18 and TRBJ2-7; 11 nucleotides match TRBD1. The germline V gene encodes CDR1 KGHSH and CDR2 LQKENI. The CDR3 sequence is 14 residues long. With V trimmed by 0 bases and J by 6 bases, 1 base remained unmatched. The CDR3 DNA reads TGTGCCAGCTCACCACCGGGGACAGGGGGCGAGCAGTACTTC. Amino acids: CASSPPGTGGEQYF.

V is TRBV7-2 and J is TRBJ1-2; D possibly corresponds to TRBD1 (5 bases). The germline V and J ends were trimmed by 1 base and 5 bases, with 14 bases remaining between them. From germline, CDR1 is SGHTA and CDR2 FQGNSA. The CDR3 runs to 15 residues. In DNA form, the CDR3 reads TGTGCCAGCAGCTTAGAACCCGCAGGGTGGTATGGCTACACCTTC. Translating gives CASSLEPAGWYGYTF.

The chain joins TRBV15 to TRBJ2-1; 15 bases map to TRBD2. Germline V gives CDR1 LNHNV, CDR2 YYDKDF (reference sequence). With 0 bases clipped from V and 7 bases from J, the junction kept 10 bases outside the gene matches. There are 19 residues in the CDR3. The CDR3 reads CATSRDARTSGGARNEQFF. CDR3 nucleotides: TGTGCCACCAGCAGAGATGCAAGGACTAGCGGGGGGGCAAGGAATGAGCAGTTCTTC.

The chain couples TRBV18 to TRBJ1-1, with 9 bases matching TRBD1. Per germline, CDR1 KGHSH and CDR2 LQKENI. J gave up 5 bases and V 0 bases, and 4 bases lay outside the gene matches. There are 15 residues in the CDR3. Written as DNA, the CDR3 is TGTGCCAGCTCACCACCGGGACAGGGAGGAACTGAAGCTTTCTTT. Translation gives CASSPPGQGGTEAFF.

This clonotype turned up a few times. The chain has TRBV28 and TRBJ1-6, with 9 bases fitting TRBD1. CDR3 size: 16 residues. V gave up 6 bases and J gave up 9 bases; unmatched junction bases: 12. Germline V gives CDR1 MDHEN, CDR2 SYDVKM. The CDR3 sequence: CASSRGQGVLSSPLHF. CDR3 nucleotide sequence: TGTGCCAGCAGCCGGGGACAGGGAGTCCTAAGTTCACCCCTCCACTTT.

In its sample, this clonotype was seen a few times. The chain carries TRBV2 and TRBJ2-4; D unclear. The germline gives CDR1 SNHLY, CDR2 FYNNEI. The CDR3 totals 13 residues. V lost 3 bases, J lost 6 bases, and 9 bases lay in between. CDR3 in amino acids: CASSDSNRNIQYF. The DNA of the CDR3 is TGTGCCAGCAGTGATAGTAACAGAAACATTCAGTACTTC.

This clonotype has ten or more counts. The chain has TRBV7-2 and TRBJ1-2; D is undetermined. This CDR3 is built from 12 residues. The germline gives CDR1 SGHTA, CDR2 FQGNSA. V was trimmed by 10 bases and J by 2 bases, leaving 11 bases between them. CDR3 DNA sequence: TGTGCCACATCCCGGGAGAACTATGGCTACACCTTC. The encoded protein is CATSRENYGYTF.

This clonotype was counted between two and nine times. This sequence joins TRBV2 and TRBJ1-2, with no clear D. Trimming removed 8 bases at V and 0 bases at J, with 10 bases between. The CDR3 extends over 13 amino acids. CDR1 is SNHLY, CDR2 FYNNEI, per germline. CDR3 bases: TGTGCCAGCGTAGCGATTGCTAACTATGGCTACACCTTC. Translating gives CASVAIANYGYTF.

This clonotype was counted at least ten times. This chain connects TRBV28 to TRBJ2-3; unclear D gene. The V gene's germline CDR1 is MDHEN and CDR2 SYDVKM. Between the trimmed V and J ends, which lost 1 base and 0 bases, there was a span of 2 bases. The CDR3 length is 13 residues. CDR3 DNA: TGTGCCAGCAGTTTATTTAGCACAGATACGCAGTATTTT. It encodes CASSLFSTDTQYF.

This clonotype came up many times. This sequence joins TRBV7-9 and TRBJ2-7; D is uncertain. The CDR3 has 15 amino acids. The V and J ends lost 5 bases and 4 bases respectively, with 18 bases between them. Germline lookup yields CDR1 SEHNR and CDR2 FQNEAQ (reference sequence). DNA of the CDR3: TGTGCCAGCAGCCTTGGGGTCAGGAACCCTTACGAGCAGTACTTC. It encodes CASSLGVRNPYEQYF. Drawing the rest from reference TRBV7-9 and TRBJ2-7, the complete variable domain is DTGVSQNPRHKITKRGQNVTFRCDPISEHNRLYWYRQTLGQGPEFLTYFQNEAQLEKSRLLSDRFSAERPKGSFSTLEIQRTEQGDSAMYLCASSLGVRNPYEQYFGPGTRLTVT.

The sample holds a few counts of this clonotype. The DNA of the CDR3 is TGCGCCAGCAGCTTGGCCACGAACAGTAACACTGAAGCTTTCTTT. Its protein product is CASSLATNSNTEAFF. This chain joins TRBV5-1 and TRBJ1-1; D uncertain. With 0 bases removed from V and 2 bases from J, the gap between germline ends came to 11 bases. The CDR3 has 15 amino acids. Looked up from germline, CDR1 is SGHRS and CDR2 is YFSETQ.

In its sample, this clonotype was seen a few times. The chain couples TRBV29-1 to TRBJ2-2; 9 bases are shared with TRBD2. The CDR3 has 16 amino acids. V gave up 1 base and J gave up 3 bases; unmatched junction bases: 6. Germline CDR1 SQVTM, CDR2 ANQGSEA. The CDR3 reads CSVEGTTSGHTGELFF. The DNA of the CDR3 is TGCAGCGTTGAAGGTACGACTAGCGGACACACCGGGGAGCTGTTTTTT.